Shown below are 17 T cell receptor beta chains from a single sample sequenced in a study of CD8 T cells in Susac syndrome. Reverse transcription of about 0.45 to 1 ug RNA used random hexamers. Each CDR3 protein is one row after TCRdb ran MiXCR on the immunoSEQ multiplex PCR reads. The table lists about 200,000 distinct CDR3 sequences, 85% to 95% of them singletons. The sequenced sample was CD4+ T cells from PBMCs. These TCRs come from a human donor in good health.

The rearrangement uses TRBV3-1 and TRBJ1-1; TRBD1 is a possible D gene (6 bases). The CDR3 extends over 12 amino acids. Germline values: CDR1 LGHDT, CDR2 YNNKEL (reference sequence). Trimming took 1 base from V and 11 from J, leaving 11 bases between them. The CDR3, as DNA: TGTGCCAGCAGCCAAGGGGGGCGATTCGCTTTCTTT. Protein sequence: CASSQGGRFAFF.

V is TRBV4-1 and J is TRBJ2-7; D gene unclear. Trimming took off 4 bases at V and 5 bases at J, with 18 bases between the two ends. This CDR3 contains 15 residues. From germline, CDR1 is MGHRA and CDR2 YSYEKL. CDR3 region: CASSPRSSNYHEQYF. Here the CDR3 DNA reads TGCGCCAGCAGCCCCCGCTCCAGTAATTACCACGAGCAGTACTTC.

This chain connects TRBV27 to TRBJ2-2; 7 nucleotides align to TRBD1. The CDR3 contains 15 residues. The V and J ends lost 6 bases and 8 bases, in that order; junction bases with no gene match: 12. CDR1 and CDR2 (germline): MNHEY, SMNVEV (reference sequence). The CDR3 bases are TGTGCCAGCAGAACCATCGGGACAGTGAGAGGGGAGCTGTTTTTT. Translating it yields CASRTIGTVRGELFF.

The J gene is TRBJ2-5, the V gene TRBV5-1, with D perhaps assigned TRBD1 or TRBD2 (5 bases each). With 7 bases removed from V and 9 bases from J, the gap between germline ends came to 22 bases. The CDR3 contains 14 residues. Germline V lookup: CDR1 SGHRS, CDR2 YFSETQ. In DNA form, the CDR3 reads TGCGCCAGCCAACCCACCGTGTGGCGAGGGGCCCAGTACTTC. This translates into CASQPTVWRGAQYF.

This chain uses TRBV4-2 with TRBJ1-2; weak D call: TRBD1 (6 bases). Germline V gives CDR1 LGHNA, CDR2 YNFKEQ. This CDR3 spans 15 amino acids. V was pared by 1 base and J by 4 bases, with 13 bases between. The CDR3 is CASSQASPGAYGYTF. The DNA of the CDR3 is TGTGCCAGCAGCCAAGCGTCCCCGGGGGCCTATGGCTACACCTTC.

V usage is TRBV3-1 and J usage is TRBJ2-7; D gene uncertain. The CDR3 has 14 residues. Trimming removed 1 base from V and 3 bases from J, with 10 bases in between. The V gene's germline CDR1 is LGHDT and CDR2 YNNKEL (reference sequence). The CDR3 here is CASSQAGGGYEQYV. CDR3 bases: TGTGCCAGCAGCCAAGCCGGCGGCGGCTACGAGCAGTACGTC.

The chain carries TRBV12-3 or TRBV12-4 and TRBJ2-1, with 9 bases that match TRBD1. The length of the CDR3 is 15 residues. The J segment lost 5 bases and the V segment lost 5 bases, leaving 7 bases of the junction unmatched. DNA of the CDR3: TGTGCCAGCAGTAGTGACAGGGGGGAGGACAATGAGCAGTTCTTC. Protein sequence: CASSSDRGEDNEQFF.

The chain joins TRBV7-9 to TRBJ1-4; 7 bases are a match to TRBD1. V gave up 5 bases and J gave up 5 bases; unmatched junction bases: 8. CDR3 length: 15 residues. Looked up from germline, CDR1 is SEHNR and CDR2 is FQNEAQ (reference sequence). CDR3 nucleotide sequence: TGTGCCAGCAGCACCTCGGGACAGAAGAATGAAAAACTGTTTTTT. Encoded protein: CASSTSGQKNEKLFF.

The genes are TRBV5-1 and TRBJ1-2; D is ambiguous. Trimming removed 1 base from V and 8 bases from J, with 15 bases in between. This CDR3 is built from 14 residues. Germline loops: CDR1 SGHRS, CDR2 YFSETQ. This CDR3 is CASSLSVSAGGYTF. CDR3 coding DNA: TGCGCCAGCAGCTTGTCAGTATCCGCCGGGGGCTACACCTTC.

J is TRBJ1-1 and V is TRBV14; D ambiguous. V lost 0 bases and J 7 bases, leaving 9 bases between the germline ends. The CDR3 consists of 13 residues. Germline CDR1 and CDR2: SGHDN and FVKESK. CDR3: CASSQDRRSEAFF. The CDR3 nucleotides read TGTGCCAGCAGCCAAGATCGGAGAAGTGAAGCTTTCTTT.

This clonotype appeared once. The CDR3 nucleotides read TGTGCCACAAAGCCCGGGGCAGAGAACACTGAAGCTTTCTTT. Translated, it gives CATKPGAENTEAFF. The V call is TRBV7-2, the J call TRBJ1-1; D perhaps matches TRBD1 (5 bases). Per germline, CDR1 SGHTA and CDR2 FQGNSA. The germline V and J ends were trimmed by 10 bases and 1 base, with 16 bases remaining between them. The CDR3 spans 14 residues.

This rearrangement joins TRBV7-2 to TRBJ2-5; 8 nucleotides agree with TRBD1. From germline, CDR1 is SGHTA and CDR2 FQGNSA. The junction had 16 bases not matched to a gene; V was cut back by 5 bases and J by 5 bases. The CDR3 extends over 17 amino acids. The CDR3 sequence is CASSRQGPLAWGETQYF. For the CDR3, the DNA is TGTGCCAGCAGCCGACAGGGGCCTTTAGCATGGGGCGAGACCCAGTACTTC.

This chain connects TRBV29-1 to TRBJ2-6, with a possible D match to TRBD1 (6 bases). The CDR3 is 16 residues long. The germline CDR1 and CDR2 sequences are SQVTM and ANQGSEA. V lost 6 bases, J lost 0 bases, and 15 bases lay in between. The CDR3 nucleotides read TGCAGCGTAGCCGGGACATGGACCTCTGGGGCCAACGTCCTGACTTTC. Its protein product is CSVAGTWTSGANVLTF.

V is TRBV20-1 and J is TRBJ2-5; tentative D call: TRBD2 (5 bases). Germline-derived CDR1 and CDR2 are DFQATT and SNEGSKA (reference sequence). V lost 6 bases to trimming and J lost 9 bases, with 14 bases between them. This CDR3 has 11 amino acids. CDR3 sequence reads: CSAQDSWSQYF. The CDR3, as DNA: TGCAGTGCCCAGGACTCTTGGTCCCAGTACTTC.

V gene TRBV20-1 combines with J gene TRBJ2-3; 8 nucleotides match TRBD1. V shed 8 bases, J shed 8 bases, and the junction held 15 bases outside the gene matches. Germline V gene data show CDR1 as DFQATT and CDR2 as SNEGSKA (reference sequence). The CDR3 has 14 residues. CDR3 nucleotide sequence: TGCAGTACTATATGGACAGGGAGTAGGGGTACGCAGTATTTT. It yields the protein CSTIWTGSRGTQYF.

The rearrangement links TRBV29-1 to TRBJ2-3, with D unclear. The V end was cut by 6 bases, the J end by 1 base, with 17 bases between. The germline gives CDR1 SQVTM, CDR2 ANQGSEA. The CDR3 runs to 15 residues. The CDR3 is CSVALSIVGTDTQYF. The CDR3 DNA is TGCAGCGTAGCCTTATCTATCGTAGGCACAGATACGCAGTATTTT.

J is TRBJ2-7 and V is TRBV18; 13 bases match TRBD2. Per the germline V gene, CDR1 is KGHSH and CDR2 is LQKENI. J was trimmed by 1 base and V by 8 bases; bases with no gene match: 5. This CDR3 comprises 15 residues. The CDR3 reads CASRPTSGGSYEQYF. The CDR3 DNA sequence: TGTGCCAGCAGACCGACTAGCGGGGGGTCCTACGAGCAGTACTTC.